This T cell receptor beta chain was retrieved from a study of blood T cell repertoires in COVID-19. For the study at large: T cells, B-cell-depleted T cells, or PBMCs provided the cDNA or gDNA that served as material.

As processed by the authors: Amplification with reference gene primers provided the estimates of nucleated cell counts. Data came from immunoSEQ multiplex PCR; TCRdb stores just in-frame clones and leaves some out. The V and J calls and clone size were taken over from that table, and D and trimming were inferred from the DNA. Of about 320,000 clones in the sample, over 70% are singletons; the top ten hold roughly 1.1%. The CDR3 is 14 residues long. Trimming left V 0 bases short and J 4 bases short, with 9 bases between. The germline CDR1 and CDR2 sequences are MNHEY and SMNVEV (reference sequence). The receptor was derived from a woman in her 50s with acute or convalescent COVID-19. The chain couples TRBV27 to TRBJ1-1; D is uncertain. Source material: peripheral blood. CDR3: CASSLSEGRTEAFF. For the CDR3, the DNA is TGTGCCAGCAGTTTATCGGAGGGCCGCACTGAAGCTTTCTTT.